The TCR beta chain under discussion was sequenced for a study of cytomegalovirus exposure and HLA in healthy donors. Findings of the study overall: TCR beta V segments were, for the most part, productive about 90% or about 30% of the time in an earlier analysis. Per a later analysis, fewer than 20,000 TCR beta sequences showed association with HLA alleles at 0.05 false discovery rate. Many donors carried some public TCRs, although rarity characterized most TCR sequences.

Amplification used 60 Vbeta primers and 13 Jbeta primers. Sequencing used immunoSEQ multiplex PCR; TCRdb keeps in-frame clones, though not all of them. The table lists under 200,000 clones, approximately 12% of them singletons. This clone was observed a handful of times. Its antigen is not known. Looked up from germline, CDR1 is SGHDT and CDR2 is YYEEEE. Losses at the gene ends were 4 bases for V and 0 bases for J; bases not matched to a gene: 2. The CDR3 consists of 15 residues. V is TRBV5-6 and J is TRBJ2-2; the match to TRBD1 covers 8 bases. This TCR came from a man between 45 and 60 years old in good health and CMV-seropositive. Material: PBMCs. CDR3 DNA sequence: TGTGCCAGCAGCCTACAGGGGGCGAACACCGGGGAGCTGTTTTTT. Translated, it gives CASSLQGANTGELFF.